The 25 T cell receptor beta chains listed next were all sequenced from one sample in a study of beta chain features in type 1 diabetes. The authors reverse transcribed all of the isolated RNA, so sequencing captured expressed TCRB transcripts. Sequenced by immunoSEQ multiplex PCR; TCRdb stores in-frame clones only, minus some. Of about 110,000 clones in the sample, less than 40% were seen once. The sample was stem cell memory CD4+ T cells from blood. The receptors come from a woman aged 18-29 years in good health.

This clone was counted a few times. The rearrangement links TRBV7-3 to TRBJ2-1; 13 bases match TRBD2. This CDR3 has 20 amino acids. J lost 4 bases, V lost 0 bases, and 12 bases had no gene match. CDR1 is SGHTA, CDR2 FQGTGA, per germline. CDR3 coding DNA: TGTGCCAGCAGCTTAACGGCTAGCGGACTACTAGCGGGAGGGTACAATGAGCAGTTCTTC. Amino acid sequence: CASSLTASGLLAGGYNEQFF. Full variable domain (missing parts from reference TRBV7-3 and TRBJ2-1): GAGVSQTPSNKVTEKGKYVELRCDPISGHTALYWYRQSLGQGPEFLIYFQGTGAADDSGLPNDRFFAVRPEGSVSTLKIQRTERGDSAVYLCASSLTASGLLAGGYNEQFFGPGTRLTVL.

The J gene is TRBJ1-2, the V gene TRBV5-1; 8 bases agree with TRBD1. The CDR3 runs to 14 residues. From germline, CDR1 is SGHRS and CDR2 YFSETQ. Trimming cost V 3 bases and J 6 bases; bases outside gene matches: 7. The CDR3 DNA sequence: TGCGCCAGCAGCTCCCAGGGGGCCGGGGATGGCTACACCTTC. Translating it yields CASSSQGAGDGYTF. Drawing the rest from reference TRBV5-1 and TRBJ1-2, the complete variable domain is KAGVTQTPRYLIKTRGQQVTLSCSPISGHRSVSWYQQTPGQGLQFLFEYFSETQRNKGNFPGRFSGRQFSNSRSEMNVSTLELGDSALYLCASSSQGAGDGYTFGSGTRLTVV.

This clone was picked up a small number of times. V and J are TRBV9 and TRBJ1-1; no clear D. Looked up from germline, CDR1 is SGDLS and CDR2 is YYNGEE. Trimming shortened V by 1 base and J by 10 bases, and 14 bases separated the two germline ends. The CDR3 is 13 amino acids. CDR3 in DNA: TGTGCCAGCAGCGTAAACAGTATTTCCTCAGCTTTCTTT. Translated, it gives CASSVNSISSAFF.

This clone turned up a few times. The chain combines TRBV7-9 with TRBJ2-2; 10 bases fit TRBD2. Per the germline V gene, CDR1 is SEHNR and CDR2 is FQNEAQ (reference sequence). Trimming cost V 1 base and J 4 bases; bases outside gene matches: 0. The CDR3 extends over 15 amino acids. In DNA form, the CDR3 reads TGTGCCAGCAGCTTAGTAGCGGGAGGCACCGGGGAGCTGTTTTTT. Translated, it gives CASSLVAGGTGELFF.

J is TRBJ2-6 and V is TRBV4-1, with D unclear. CDR3 length: 14 amino acids. From germline, CDR1 is MGHRA and CDR2 YSYEKL. V was shortened by 2 bases and J by 7 bases, with 9 bases between the two germline ends. In nucleotides, the CDR3 is TGCGCCAGCAGCCAAAGTTTAGTAGCCAACGTCCTGACTTTC. Amino acid sequence: CASSQSLVANVLTF.

This sequence joins TRBV7-2 and TRBJ2-1, with 10 bases fitting TRBD2. CDR3 size: 14 residues. Germline CDR1 reads SGHTA; CDR2 reads FQGNSA. Trimming took 1 base from V and 7 from J; bases not matched to a gene: 1. CDR3 nucleotides: TGTGCCAGCAGCTTAGTACTAGCGGGGAATGAGCAGTTCTTC. It encodes CASSLVLAGNEQFF. Full variable domain (rest looked up from reference TRBV7-2 and TRBJ2-1): GAGVSQSPSNKVTEKGKDVELRCDPISGHTALYWYRQSLGQGLEFLIYFQGNSAPDKSGLPSDRFSAERTGGSVSTLTIQRTQQEDSAVYLCASSLVLAGNEQFFGPGTRLTVL.

This clone was observed a handful of times. V is TRBV2 and J is TRBJ2-7, with 9 bases matching TRBD1. V lost 8 bases and J lost 3; bases outside the gene matches: 8. This CDR3 region has 14 residues. Germline assignment: CDR1 SNHLY and CDR2 FYNNEI. CDR3 DNA sequence: TGTGCCAGCCTTCCGGGACAGGGTGGCTACGAGCAGTACTTC. Its protein is CASLPGQGGYEQYF.

The chain links TRBV10-3 to TRBJ2-5; no definite D call. The CDR3 is 12 amino acids. Looked up from germline, CDR1 is ENHRY and CDR2 is SYGVKD. Trimming left V 4 bases short and J 3 bases short, with 6 bases between. DNA of the CDR3: TGTGCCATCAGTGTTCAGGAAGAGACCCAGTACTTC. Translating it yields CAISVQEETQYF.

This clone was detected only a few times. The rearrangement uses TRBV28 and TRBJ2-3, with 7 bases lining up with TRBD1. The junction had 9 bases not matched to a gene; V was cut back by 6 bases and J by 3 bases. The CDR3 consists of 15 residues. The germline gives CDR1 MDHEN, CDR2 SYDVKM. In DNA form, the CDR3 reads TGTGCCAGCAGCCAAGCGGACAGGTTTACAGATACGCAGTATTTT. It yields the protein CASSQADRFTDTQYF. The full variable domain, its missing parts supplied by reference TRBV28 and TRBJ2-3, is DVKVTQSSRYLVKRTGEKVFLECVQDMDHENMFWYRQDPGLGLRLIYFSYDVKMKEKGDIPEGYSVSREKKERFSLILESASTNQTSMYLCASSQADRFTDTQYFGPGTRLTVL.

The sample holds a few counts of this clone. The CDR3 loop is CASSTPGQGARGANVLTF. CDR3 DNA sequence: TGTGCCAGCAGTACACCGGGACAGGGGGCGCGTGGGGCCAACGTCCTGACTTTC. The chain couples TRBV2 to TRBJ2-6; 12 nucleotides align to TRBD1. Germline V gives CDR1 SNHLY, CDR2 FYNNEI. V lost 5 bases, J lost 3 bases, and 8 bases stayed unmatched. CDR3 length equals 18 residues.

The CDR3 is CASSQALAGAAYNEQFF. CDR3 DNA: TGCGCCAGCAGCCAAGCCCTAGCCGGAGCGGCCTACAATGAGCAGTTCTTC. V usage is TRBV4-3 and J usage is TRBJ2-1; a possible D gene is TRBD2 (5 bases). Per germline, CDR1 LGHNA and CDR2 YSLEER. This CDR3 spans 17 amino acids. Trimming stripped 1 base from V and 2 bases from J, with 15 bases between.

This clone has only a few counts. This chain joins TRBV5-1 and TRBJ2-7; 7 bases are shared with TRBD2. CDR1 and CDR2 from the germline V gene are SGHRS and YFSETQ. The J segment lost 3 bases and the V segment lost 2 bases, leaving 2 bases of the junction unmatched. This CDR3 has 13 residues. The CDR3 loop is CASSFSGIYEQYF. CDR3 DNA sequence: TGCGCCAGCAGCTTCAGCGGGATCTACGAGCAGTACTTC.

This clone occurred a few times. V usage is TRBV30 and J usage is TRBJ2-7, with D hard to call. Trimming removed 2 bases at V and 2 bases at J, with 16 bases between. CDR3 length: 15 amino acids. Germline-derived CDR1 and CDR2 are GTSNPN and SVGIG (reference sequence). CDR3 in amino acids: CAWSPLDSRTYEQYF. Here the CDR3 DNA reads TGTGCCTGGAGTCCTCTTGACTCGCGGACCTACGAGCAGTACTTC.

The chain uses TRBV27 and TRBJ1-2, with D hard to call. Germline values: CDR1 MNHEY, CDR2 SMNVEV (reference sequence). This CDR3 comprises 11 residues. V was pared by 6 bases and J by 4 bases, with 6 bases between. CDR3: CASRARYGYTF. For the CDR3, the DNA is TGTGCCAGCAGGGCTCGCTATGGCTACACCTTC.

This clone was seen only a few times. This rearrangement joins TRBV28 to TRBJ2-1; D remains ambiguous. The CDR3 sequence is 14 residues long. V was clipped by 6 bases and J by 3 bases, with 12 bases between them. CDR1 is MDHEN, CDR2 SYDVKM, per germline. As DNA, the CDR3 is TGTGCCAGCAGCACAGAGTACATCTACAATGAGCAGTTCTTC. Its protein product is CASSTEYIYNEQFF.

This clone was found a few times. V and J are TRBV4-1 and TRBJ2-1, with 8 bases lining up with TRBD1. The J segment lost 6 bases and the V segment lost 4 bases, leaving 14 bases of the junction unmatched. Germline CDR1 is MGHRA and CDR2 is YSYEKL. The CDR3 loop spans 17 amino acids. The CDR3 sequence: CASSPDSRQGKGNEQFF. The CDR3 DNA sequence: TGCGCCAGCAGCCCCGACTCCAGACAGGGGAAGGGCAATGAGCAGTTCTTC.

The genes are TRBV10-3 and TRBJ2-3; perhaps TRBD2 as D (6 bases). The CDR3 length is 14 residues. The germline gives CDR1 ENHRY, CDR2 SYGVKD. V dropped 8 bases and J dropped 0 bases, with 12 bases sitting between them. CDR3: CAIGRAGSTDTQYF. CDR3 nucleotide sequence: TGTGCCATCGGACGGGCGGGAAGCACAGATACGCAGTATTTT.

In its sample, this clone was seen a few times. The V and J genes are TRBV7-9 and TRBJ1-1; D is possibly TRBD1 (5 bases). Germline V lookup: CDR1 SEHNR, CDR2 FQNEAQ (reference sequence). CDR3 length equals 14 residues. V was pared by 8 bases and J by 3 bases, with 16 bases between. Written as DNA, the CDR3 is TGTGCCAGCTGCTCGGTGGGGGGTCACACTGAAGCTTTCTTT. This codes for CASCSVGGHTEAFF.

The chain combines TRBV6-1 with TRBJ1-5, with 7 bases matching TRBD1. CDR3 length: 14 amino acids. Germline CDR1 is MNHNS and CDR2 is SASEGT. J gave up 6 bases and V 4 bases, and 6 bases lay outside the gene matches. CDR3 DNA sequence: TGTGCCAGCAGTGCCGACAGGGATACTCAGCCCCAGCATTTT. This codes for CASSADRDTQPQHF.

This clone came up a few times. V and J are TRBV15 and TRBJ1-5; perhaps TRBD1 as D (5 bases). CDR3 length equals 14 residues. With 1 base removed from V and 11 bases from J, the gap between germline ends came to 15 bases. Germline V gene data show CDR1 as LNHNV and CDR2 as YYDKDF (reference sequence). Written as DNA, the CDR3 is TGTGCCACCAGCAGAGGCAGGGATAATTGGGCCCAGCATTTT. The encoded protein is CATSRGRDNWAQHF.

V usage is TRBV10-3 and J usage is TRBJ2-5, with 10 nucleotides matching TRBD1. This CDR3 has 15 residues. Germline V lookup: CDR1 ENHRY, CDR2 SYGVKD. The trim removed 5 bases at V and 4 bases at J, leaving 7 bases unmatched. DNA for the CDR3: TGTGCCATCAGTCCCGGGACAGGGGCGGCAGAGACCCAGTACTTC. It codes for CAISPGTGAAETQYF.

This chain joins TRBV7-9 and TRBJ1-2; D not certain. The ends were cut back, 5 bases at V and 1 base at J, with 8 bases in the middle. The CDR3 totals 13 residues. Germline assignment: CDR1 SEHNR and CDR2 FQNEAQ (reference sequence). CDR3 sequence reads: CASSHTGNYGYTF. The CDR3 DNA reads TGTGCCAGCAGCCATACGGGTAACTATGGCTACACCTTC.

The V call is TRBV7-2, the J call TRBJ1-5; perhaps TRBD1 as D (6 bases). With 4 bases removed from V and 4 bases from J, the gap between germline ends came to 14 bases. CDR1 and CDR2 from the germline V gene are SGHTA and FQGNSA. The CDR3 covers 15 residues. CDR3 DNA sequence: TGTGCCAGCAGCTCCCAGGGGCTACCGAATCAGCCCCAGCATTTT. This codes for CASSSQGLPNQPQHF.

This clone came up a few times. V gene TRBV12-5 combines with J gene TRBJ2-3, with 8 positions matching TRBD1. CDR3 length: 14 residues. Germline CDR1 reads LGHNT; CDR2 reads FRNRAP. With 6 bases clipped from V and 6 bases from J, the junction kept 8 bases outside the gene matches. CDR3 DNA: TGTGCTAGTGGCCTGGGACAGGAGGCCGATACGCAGTATTTT. Translated: CASGLGQEADTQYF.

The V gene is TRBV11-2, the J gene TRBJ1-1, with D unclear. In germline, CDR1 is SGHAT, CDR2 FQNNGV. With 0 bases removed from V and 4 bases from J, the gap between germline ends came to 9 bases. The CDR3 loop spans 14 amino acids. In nucleotides, the CDR3 is TGTGCCAGCAGCTTAGAGCGGAGGGCCACTGAAGCTTTCTTT. Translation: CASSLERRATEAFF.